This entry features one TCR delta chain sequence. Its antigen remains unidentified. A far larger clone is just one base off, so this is likely a read error. Other nucleotide sequences from this sample produce the same CDR3. The length of the CDR3 is 19 residues. Trimming left V 6 bases short and J 2 bases short, with 28 bases between. CDR1 and CDR2 (germline): TSWWSYY, QGS. The data were obtained in a study of γδ T cells in repeated Plasmodium falciparum infection. Study as a whole: Age- and gender-matched Australian children served as comparison for malaria-exposed Malian children. Whole-study findings and limits: Vdelta2-negative gammadelta repertoires, largely Vdelta1+, seemingly showed infection-driven waves of new clonal selection.

Flow sorting of PBMC yielded separate Vgamma9/Vdelta2+ and Vdelta2-negative gammadelta T cell populations for bulk repertoire analysis. TCRdb redid the clone calls on the multiplex PCR reads with CATT. Of 45,000 to 50,000 delta-chain clones listed, about 1.5% are singletons. This TCR was sampled from a pool of human donors (malaria-infected and uninfected, not separated). The chain combines TRDV1 with TRDJ1, with D possibly TRDD3 on 6 matching bases. TCRdb carries no J gene annotation; the J gene was assigned here by matching the DNA with germline. Sequenced sample: gamma-delta T cells from blood. CDR3 in amino acids: CALGAGGIPWILRTDKLIF. The DNA for the CDR3 is TGTGCTCTTGGAGCTGGAGGAATCCCGTGGATACTCCGAACCGATAAACTCATCTTT.